The sequence of this T cell receptor (beta chain) was determined in a study of CD8+CD57+ T cells in acquired aplastic anemia. Profiling of TCR beta VDJ combinations and CDR3 sequences used genomic DNA as template. TCRdb used MiXCR to reprocess the reads, holding one entry per CDR3 protein. The table records about 400,000 distinct CDR3 sequences, just under 70% of them present only once. A few counts support this clonotype. Antigen: not known. Study outcomes and limitations: The same twenty-nine CD8+ CDR3 sequences occurred in patients and in controls. CD8+ Simpson's diversity in patients was not significantly different from that in controls.

This TCR was sampled from a human donor in good health, serving as a control. The sequenced sample consisted of sorted CD4+, CD8+, or CD8+CD57+ T cells (not recorded which) from PBMCs.

This CDR3 reads CSVDRGTGELFF. The CDR3 nucleotides read TGCAGCGTGGACAGGGGAACCGGGGAGCTGTTTTTT. The rearrangement joins TRBV29-1 to TRBJ2-2; 9 bases agree with TRBD1. This CDR3 comprises 12 residues. V lost 6 bases, J lost 5 bases, and 1 base stayed unmatched. Germline lookup yields CDR1 SQVTM and CDR2 ANQGSEA.